A selection of T cell receptor beta chains follows, all from one sample in a study of post-analysis software for immune sequencing data. Each CDR3 protein is one row after TCRdb ran MiXCR on the PCR reads. The table includes hundreds of thousands of distinct CDR3 sequences, around 64% detected once. The sequencing input was blood. Receptor source: a girl aged 2-10 years with multiple sclerosis. Each CDR3 is given with its conserved first and last residue. Each record gives: V gene, CDR3 length, J gene, D gene, CDR3 protein. A D gene is named only where the DNA matches it firmly.

V: TRBV11-2
length: 14
J: TRBJ2-5
D: -
CDR3: CASSLDPGLETQYF

V: TRBV29-1
length: 15
J: TRBJ1-2
D: TRBD1
CDR3: CSGMAWDRGNYGYTF

V: TRBV6-1
length: 16
J: TRBJ2-7
D: -
CDR3: CASSGDDTKFPYEQYF

V: TRBV2
length: 17
J: TRBJ2-3
D: TRBD2
CDR3: CASSKQGLAGNTDTQYF

V: TRBV20-1
length: 13
J: TRBJ2-3
D: TRBD2
CDR3: CSARREGPDTQYF

V: TRBV9
length: 16
J: TRBJ2-7
D: -
CDR3: CASSPFDRWGSYEQYF

V: TRBV20-1
length: 16
J: TRBJ1-2
D: TRBD1
CDR3: CSDQPYPDRGNYGYTF

V: TRBV5-1
length: 18
J: TRBJ2-1
D: TRBD2
CDR3: CASSLAELAGSAYNEQFF

V: TRBV6-2/TRBV6-3
length: 16
J: TRBJ2-5
D: TRBD2
CDR3: CASSYSAGGLQETQYF

V: TRBV12-3/TRBV12-4
length: 18
J: TRBJ1-5
D: -
CDR3: CASTRDVLPLYSNQPQHF

V: TRBV7-8
length: 14
J: TRBJ1-2
D: TRBD1
CDR3: CASCLIRGWDGYTF